This entry is about one T cell receptor beta chain. Its antigen has not been determined. Per-nucleotide qualities are absent, and no much larger clonotype sits a single base away. Whole blood was collected in K2EDTA tubes by collaborating institutions according to the institutions' own protocols. For TCRbeta analysis, collaborators shipped samples in one of three forms: frozen whole blood, isolated PBMCs, or DNA extracted from either of those sample types. This sample stems from a study of blood T cell repertoires in COVID-19 (dated by TCRdb to about 2020). The study in broad terms: Collaborator samples came from the United States, Italy and Spain and covered acute and convalescent phases of COVID-19. The prospective study material was composed of cDNA or gDNA derived from T cells, B-cell-depleted T cells, or PBMCs. Sample metadata almost always included a de-identified subject ID, COVID-19 status, age in years and sex. Where available, HLA class I and class II types were taken from metadata supplied by the sample provider and were not determined by assay-based typing. The samples were drawn from two sources: the first 160 participants of the ongoing ImmuneRACE study, and 1,000 to 1,500 subjects contributed by 6 global collaborators. The repertoires were released in a freely available public database intended as a resource for research on the immune response to SARS-CoV-2. Deeply sampled blood TCRbeta repertoires from subjects exposed to, actively infected with, or recovered from COVID-19 were included in the dataset.

The study at large found these results: The amount of clinical and demographic metadata varied by source and participant and was provided uncurated.

TCRbeta CDR3 regions were amplified from genomic DNA by means of the immunoSEQ Assay, a bias-controlled multiplex PCR. The study's own analysis went as follows. The number of nucleated cells in each sample was estimated by amplification of reference gene primers within the assay. To quantify the absolute abundance of each unique TCRbeta CDR3 rearrangement, sequence reads were collapsed and filtered. For each sample, productive Simpson clonality was calculated by taking the square root of Simpson's diversity index across productive rearrangements. TCRdb obtained this table from immuneACCESS and retained in-frame rearrangements with V and J assigned. These tables miss some clones; where compared with another copy, unresolved V genes account for less than half of the shortfall, and the remainder is unexplained. V, J and clone size are taken as reported in that table, and D and trimming were inferred from the DNA itself. Recorded for this sample are approximately 150,000 clones; around 88% of them occurred a single time. Around 26% of the sample is in the top ten clones.

V loses 3 bases of germline sequence and J loses 8 bases, and the interval between the two ends is 16 bases. The CDR3, cysteine through phenylalanine, is 15 amino acids long. The sequence is cut down to CDR3 DNA, 45 bases in frame from base 1. The germline V gene supplies CDR1 KGHSH and CDR2 LQKENI. The V and J segments used are TRBV18 and TRBJ1-4; a tentative D call is TRBD1 (6 bases match). The TCR comes from a human donor in a cohort sampled during active COVID-19. The specimen sequenced was peripheral blood. The nucleotide sequence is given as TGTGCCAGCTCACCGCAACAGGGAATGAGGGAAAAACTGTTTTTT. Its translation reads: CASSPQQGMREKLFF.